This paragraph covers one T cell receptor (beta chain) sequence. The antigen is undetermined. This sample was taken from a study of beta chain features in type 1 diabetes. General study points: Insertion counts at VDJ junctions were lower in type 1 diabetes patients, who also showed more deletions there. The study found that naive, central memory and Treg TCRB repertoires appeared more similar in patients than in healthy donors. All four CD4+ subsets from Type 1 diabetes patients carried moderately but significantly shorter TCRB CDR3s.

CDR3 size: 15 residues. CDR1 MNHEY and CDR2 SVGAGI come from the germline V gene. J gave up 7 bases and V 2 bases, and 10 bases lay outside the gene matches. A heparinised blood draw that averaged about 0.11 L was obtained once from each donor. Stem cell-like memory, regulatory, central memory and naive CD4+ cells were sorted via CD45RO/CCR7/CD25/CD127/CD95/CD27. Of the isolated RNA, all was reverse transcribed, and so the sequenced material was expressed TCRB transcripts. Only in-frame clones appear in the TCRdb table, and some are missing; sequencing was by immunoSEQ multiplex PCR. The sample has 40,000 to 65,000 clones, roughly 63% seen once.

The gene calls are TRBV6-5 and TRBJ2-5, with TRBD2 matching 7 bases. The material sequenced was stem cell memory CD4+ T cells from blood. The clonotype originates from a woman aged 30 to 39 with type 1 diabetes. The CDR3 region is CASSYPAGSWGTQYF. CDR3 coding DNA: TGTGCCAGCAGTTACCCAGCGGGGTCATGGGGGACCCAGTACTTC.